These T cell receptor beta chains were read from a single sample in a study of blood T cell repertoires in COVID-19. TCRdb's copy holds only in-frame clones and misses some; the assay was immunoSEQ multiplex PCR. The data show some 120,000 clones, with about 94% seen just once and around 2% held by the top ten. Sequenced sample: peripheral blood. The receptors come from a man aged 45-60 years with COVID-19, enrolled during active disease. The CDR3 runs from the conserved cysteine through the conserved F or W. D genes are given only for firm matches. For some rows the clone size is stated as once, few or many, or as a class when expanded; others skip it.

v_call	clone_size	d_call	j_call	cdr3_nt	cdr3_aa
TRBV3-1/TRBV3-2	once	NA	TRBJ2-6	TGTGCCAGCAGCCAAGATCAGCGACTTCTTGGCTCTGGGGCCAACGTCCTGACTTTC	CASSQDQRLLGSGANVLTF
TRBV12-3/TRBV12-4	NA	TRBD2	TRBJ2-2	TGTGCCAGCAGTTTCGCGGGAGGCGGGGAGCTGTTTTTT	CASSFAGGGELFF
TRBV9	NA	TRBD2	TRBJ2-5	TGTGCCAGCAGCGCGACTAGCGCGTACCAAGGGACCCAGTACTTC	CASSATSAYQGTQYF
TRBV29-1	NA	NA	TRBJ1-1	TGCAGCGTTGAAGTCTTGTCAGGGAACACTGAAGCTTTCTTT	CSVEVLSGNTEAFF
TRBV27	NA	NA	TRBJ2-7	TGTGCCAGCAGTCTGGCCCCGGACTCCCTGAGGGAGCAGTACTTC	CASSLAPDSLREQYF
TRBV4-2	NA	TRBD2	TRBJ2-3	TGTGCCAGCTCACCGGGGGGGTCGGGGTCCGATACGCAGTATTTT	CASSPGGSGSDTQYF
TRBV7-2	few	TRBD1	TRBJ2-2	TGTGCCAGCAGCTGGAGACAGGGATCCGGGGAGCTGTTTTTT	CASSWRQGSGELFF
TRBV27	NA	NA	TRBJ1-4	TGTGCCAGCAGTTACCTCGGGGGGAGGTTTGAAAAACTGTTTTTT	CASSYLGGRFEKLFF
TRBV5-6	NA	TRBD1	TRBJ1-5	TGTGCCAGCAGCTTGGGGTACAGGGGGCCCCAGCATTTT	CASSLGYRGPQHF
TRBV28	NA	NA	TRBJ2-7	TGTGCCAGCAGTTACCGGGGAGCCTACGAGCAGTACTTC	CASSYRGAYEQYF
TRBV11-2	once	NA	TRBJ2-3	TGTGCCAGCAGCTTAGATTATCCCCAGGGCACAGATACGCAGTATTTT	CASSLDYPQGTDTQYF
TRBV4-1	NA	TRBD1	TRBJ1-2	TGCGCCAGCAGCCCCAGGGGGGCCTATGGCTACACCTTC	CASSPRGAYGYTF
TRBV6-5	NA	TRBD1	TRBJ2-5	TGTGCCAGCAGTCCCCCTGGACAGGGACAAGAGACCCAGTACTTC	CASSPPGQGQETQYF
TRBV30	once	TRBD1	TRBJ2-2	TGTGCCTGGACTTCCAGGGGGCTGGGGGAGCTGTTTTTT	CAWTSRGLGELFF
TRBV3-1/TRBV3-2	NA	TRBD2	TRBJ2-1	TGTGCCAGCAGTCCGAAGGAACTAGCGGTTTACAATGAGCAGTTCTTC	CASSPKELAVYNEQFF
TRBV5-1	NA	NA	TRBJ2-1	TGCGCCAGCAGCTTGGGACTAATGGAGCAGTTCTTC	CASSLGLMEQFF
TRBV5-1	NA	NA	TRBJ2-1	TGCGCCAGCAGCCTTCGGACAAATACTGGGTACAATGAGCAGTTCTTC	CASSLRTNTGYNEQFF
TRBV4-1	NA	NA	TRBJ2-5	TGCGCCAGCAGCCAGGGACTGCTTGAGACCCAGTACTTC	CASSQGLLETQYF
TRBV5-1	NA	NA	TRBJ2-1	TGCGCCAGCACAAACGGGAATGAGCAGTTCTTC	CASTNGNEQFF
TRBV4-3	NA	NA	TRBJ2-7	TGCGCCAGCAGCCAAAAAGAGGGGGGGGTCTACGAGCAGTACTTC	CASSQKEGGVYEQYF
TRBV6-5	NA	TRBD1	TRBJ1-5	TGTGCCAGCAGTTCGTCTTGGGACAGGGTTAATCAGCCCCAGCATTTT	CASSSSWDRVNQPQHF
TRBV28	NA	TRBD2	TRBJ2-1	TGTGCCAGCAGACCCGGCGGGACTAGCGGGCCCCATGAGCAGTTCTTC	CASRPGGTSGPHEQFF
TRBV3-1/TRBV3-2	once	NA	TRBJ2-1	TGTGCCAGCAGCAATTCTCGGGGTGATGAGCAGTTCTTC	CASSNSRGDEQFF
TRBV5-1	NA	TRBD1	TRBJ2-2	TGCGCCAGCAGCTCCGGACAGGGGGCGTTCGGGGAGCTGTTTTTT	CASSSGQGAFGELFF
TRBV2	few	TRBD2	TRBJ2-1	TGTGCCAGCAGTGCCGCTAGCGGGAGCTCCTACAATGAGCAGTTCTTC	CASSAASGSSYNEQFF
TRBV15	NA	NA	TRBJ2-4	TGTGCCACCAGCAGAGACCCGAGTGGGGCCACAAACATTCAGTACTTC	CATSRDPSGATNIQYF
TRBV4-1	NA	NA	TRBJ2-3	TGCGCCAGCAGCCAGACAGGTTCAGATACGCAGTATTTT	CASSQTGSDTQYF
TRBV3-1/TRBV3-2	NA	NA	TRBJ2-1	TGTGCCAGCAGCCAAGACGGGGAAGGGGAGGATGAGCAGTTCTTC	CASSQDGEGEDEQFF
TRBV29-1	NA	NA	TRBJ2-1	TGCAGCGTTCGTGACAATGAGCAGTTCTTC	CSVRDNEQFF
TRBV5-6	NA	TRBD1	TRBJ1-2	TGTGCCAGAAGGCGCAGGGGGCAGGACTATGGCTACACCTTC	CARRRRGQDYGYTF
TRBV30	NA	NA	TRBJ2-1	TGTGCCTGGAGATCGGGCTCCTACAATGAGCAGTTCTTC	CAWRSGSYNEQFF
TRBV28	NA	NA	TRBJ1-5	TGTGCCAGCAGTTTAGGTCCCCGGGGGGGGCTAAGCAATCAGCCCCAGCATTTT	CASSLGPRGGLSNQPQHF
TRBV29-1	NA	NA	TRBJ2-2	TGCAGCGTTGAAGCCCCCGGTGGGCAGGGAGGGGGCACCGGGGAGCTGTTTTTT	CSVEAPGGQGGGTGELFF
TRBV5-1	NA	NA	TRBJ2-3	TGCGCCAGCAGCTTGGGAGGGCAAGGCACAGATACGCAGTATTTT	CASSLGGQGTDTQYF
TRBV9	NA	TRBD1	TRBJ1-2	TGTGCCAGCAGCCGACAGGGGTCTAACTATGGCTACACCTTC	CASSRQGSNYGYTF
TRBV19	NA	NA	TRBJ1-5	TGTGCCAGTAGTTTATATTTTGGTAGCCAGCCCCAGCATTTT	CASSLYFGSQPQHF
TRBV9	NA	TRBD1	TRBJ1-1	TGTGCCAGCAGCGCCCAGACAGGGGGTGTGAACACTGAAGCTTTCTTT	CASSAQTGGVNTEAFF